Sequencing of this T cell receptor (beta chain) was carried out in a study of CD8+ T cells in alopecia areata. For the study at large: Grafted skin came from C3H/HeJ donors with spontaneous alopecia (about 6-12 months old) and was placed on roughly 7-11-week-old female C3H/HeJ mice.

cDNA reverse transcribed from extracted RNA served as the sequencing template. Profiling relied on immunoSEQ multiplex PCR, and the TCRdb table lists in-frame clones only, not all of them. The repertoire consists of more than 250,000 clones, none detected only once. This CDR3 spans 16 amino acids. CDR1 is FNHDT and CDR2 is SITEND in the germline V gene (reference sequence). V dropped 1 base and J dropped 0; count of bases not matched to a gene: 5. Study results and caveats: Scalp data also include sequences from resident alphabeta T cells of normal skin. Lesional scalp, especially alopecia totalis/universalis, showed higher clonality than normal scalp.

Remarks on this clone: The antigen is not known. Mouse gene names and germline throughout. The CDR3 end falls 4 residues outside the read, so it is completed with the germline J gene.

The sorting of pooled cutaneous lymph node cells relied on CD4, CD8alpha, NKG2D, NKG2ACE and other markers. The chain uses TRBV19 and TRBJ2-3; 7 bases match TRBD1. Sequenced sample: CD4+ T cells sorted from a lymph node. This TCR was sampled from a C3H/HeJ mouse with alopecia areata. The strain is characterized by the MHC haplotype H2-k. CDR3 DNA (partial): TGTGCCAGCAGTATACCCCGGACAGGTAGTGCAGAA. Translating gives CASSIPRTGSAE. The whole CDR3 protein is CASSIPRTGSAETLYF. The whole variable domain, filled in from reference TRBV19 and TRBJ2-3, reads GGIITQTPKFLIGQEGQKLTLKCQQNFNHDTMYWYRQDSGKGLRLIYYSITENDLQKGDLSEGYDASREKKSSFSLTVTSAQKNEMAVFLCASSIPRTGSAETLYFGSGTRLTVL.